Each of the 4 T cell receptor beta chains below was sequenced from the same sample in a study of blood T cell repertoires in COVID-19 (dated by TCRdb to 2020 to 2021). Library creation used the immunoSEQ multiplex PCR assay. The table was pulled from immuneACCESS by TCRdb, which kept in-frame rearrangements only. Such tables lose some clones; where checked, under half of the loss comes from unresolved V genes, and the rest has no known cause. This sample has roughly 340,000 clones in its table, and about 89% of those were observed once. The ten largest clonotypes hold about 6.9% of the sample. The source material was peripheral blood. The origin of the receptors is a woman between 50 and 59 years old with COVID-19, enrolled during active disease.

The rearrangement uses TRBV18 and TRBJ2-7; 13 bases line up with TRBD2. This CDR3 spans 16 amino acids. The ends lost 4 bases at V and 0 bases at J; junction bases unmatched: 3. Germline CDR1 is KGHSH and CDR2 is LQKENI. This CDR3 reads CASSRGLAGSSYEQYF. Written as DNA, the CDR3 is TGTGCCAGCTCACGGGGACTAGCGGGAAGCTCCTACGAGCAGTACTTC.

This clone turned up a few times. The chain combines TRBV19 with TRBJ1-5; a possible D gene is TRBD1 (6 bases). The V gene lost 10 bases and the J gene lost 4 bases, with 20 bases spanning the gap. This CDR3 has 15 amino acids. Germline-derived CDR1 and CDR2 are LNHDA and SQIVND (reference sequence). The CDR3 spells CATSRRGAENQPQHF. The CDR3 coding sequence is TGTGCCACTTCACGGCGGGGGGCCGAAAATCAGCCCCAGCATTTT. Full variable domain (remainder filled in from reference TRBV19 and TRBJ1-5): DGGITQSPKYLFRKEGQNVTLSCEQNLNHDAMYWYRQDPGQGLRLIYYSQIVNDFQKGDIAEGYSVSREKKESFPLTVTSAQKNPTAFYLCATSRRGAENQPQHFGDGTRLSIL.

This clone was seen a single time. CDR3 amino acids: CASSPRAQDSYEQYF. The CDR3 DNA follows: TGTGCCAGCTCACCACGCGCTCAGGACTCCTACGAGCAGTACTTC. The chain combines TRBV18 with TRBJ2-7, with no clear D. The CDR3 has 15 amino acids. V lost 1 base and J 0 bases, leaving 10 bases between the germline ends. The germline V gene encodes CDR1 KGHSH and CDR2 LQKENI.

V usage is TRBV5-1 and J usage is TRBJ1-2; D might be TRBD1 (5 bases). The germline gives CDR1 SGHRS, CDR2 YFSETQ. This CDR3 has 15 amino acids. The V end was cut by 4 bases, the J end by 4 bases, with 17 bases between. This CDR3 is CASSDAVGGSYGYTF. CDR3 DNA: TGCGCCAGCAGCGACGCGGTGGGGGGAAGCTATGGCTACACCTTC.